This paragraph reports one TCR beta chain. The CDR3 has 12 residues. Germline V gene data show CDR1 as DFQATT and CDR2 as SNEGSKA (reference sequence). Trimming took 3 bases from V and 4 from J, leaving 8 bases between them. TCRdb passed the reads through MiXCR, listing each CDR3 protein once. The sample lists 290,000 or so distinct CDR3 sequences, roughly a quarter seen once, with more than 11% in the top ten. This specimen comes from a study of T cell repertoires in cytomegalovirus infection. The chain employs TRBV20-1 and TRBJ2-3, with a weak D call TRBD2 (6 bases). The receptor was derived from a human donor in good health (CMV status not recorded). Some clones in this sample may be carry-over from other donors' samples. Sequencing used PBMCs. This chain's CDR3 is CSASGSADTQYF. For the CDR3, the DNA is TGCAGTGCTAGCGGGAGCGCAGATACGCAGTATTTT.